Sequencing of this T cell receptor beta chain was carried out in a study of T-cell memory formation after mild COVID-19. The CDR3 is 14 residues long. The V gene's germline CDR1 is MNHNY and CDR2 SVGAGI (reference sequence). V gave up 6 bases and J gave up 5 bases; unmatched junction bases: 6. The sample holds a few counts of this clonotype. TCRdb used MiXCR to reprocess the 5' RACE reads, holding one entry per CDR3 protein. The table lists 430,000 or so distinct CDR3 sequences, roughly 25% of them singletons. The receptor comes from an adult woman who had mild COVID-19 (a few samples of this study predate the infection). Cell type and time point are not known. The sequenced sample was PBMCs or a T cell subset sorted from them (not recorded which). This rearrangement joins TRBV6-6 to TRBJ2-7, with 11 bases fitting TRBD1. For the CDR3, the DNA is TGTGCCAGCAGGTGGGACAGGGGGTACCACGAGCAGTACTTC. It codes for CASRWDRGYHEQYF.